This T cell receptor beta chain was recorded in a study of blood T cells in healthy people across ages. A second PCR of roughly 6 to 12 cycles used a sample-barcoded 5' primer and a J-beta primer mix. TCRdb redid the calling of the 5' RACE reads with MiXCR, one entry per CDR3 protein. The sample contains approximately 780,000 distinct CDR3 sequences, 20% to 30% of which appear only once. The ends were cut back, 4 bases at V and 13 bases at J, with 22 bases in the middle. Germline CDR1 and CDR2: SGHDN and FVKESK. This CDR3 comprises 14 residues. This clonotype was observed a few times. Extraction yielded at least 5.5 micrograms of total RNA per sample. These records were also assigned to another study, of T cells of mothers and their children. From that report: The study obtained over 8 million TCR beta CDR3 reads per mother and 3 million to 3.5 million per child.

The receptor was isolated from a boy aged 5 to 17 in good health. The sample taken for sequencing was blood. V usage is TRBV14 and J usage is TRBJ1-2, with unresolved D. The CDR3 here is CASSPTKNLEYCTF. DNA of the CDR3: TGTGCCAGCAGCCCAACTAAGAATTTGGAGTATTGCACCTTC.